This T cell receptor (beta chain) is from a study of blood T cell repertoires in COVID-19. Trimming at V came to 2 bases and at J to 7 bases, leaving 6 bases not matched to a gene. The V gene's germline CDR1 is KGHSH and CDR2 LQKENI. The CDR3 totals 16 residues. The authors' processing: Counts of nucleated cells, estimated from reference gene primer amplification, were obtained. The table came from immunoSEQ multiplex PCR; TCRdb's copy has only in-frame clones and leaves some out. Clone size and V and J calls were adopted from that table, with D and trimming inferred from the DNA. The sample shows tens of thousands of clones, around nine tenths of them seen only once.

The sequence was obtained from a man between 65 and 79 years old with acute or convalescent COVID-19. The rearrangement joins TRBV18 to TRBJ2-2, with 11 bases lining up with TRBD2. Sequencing was done on a sample of peripheral blood. CDR3 in DNA: TGTGCCAGCTCACCATTGACTAGCGGGACAGTCGGGGAGCTGTTTTTT. It codes for CASSPLTSGTVGELFF.